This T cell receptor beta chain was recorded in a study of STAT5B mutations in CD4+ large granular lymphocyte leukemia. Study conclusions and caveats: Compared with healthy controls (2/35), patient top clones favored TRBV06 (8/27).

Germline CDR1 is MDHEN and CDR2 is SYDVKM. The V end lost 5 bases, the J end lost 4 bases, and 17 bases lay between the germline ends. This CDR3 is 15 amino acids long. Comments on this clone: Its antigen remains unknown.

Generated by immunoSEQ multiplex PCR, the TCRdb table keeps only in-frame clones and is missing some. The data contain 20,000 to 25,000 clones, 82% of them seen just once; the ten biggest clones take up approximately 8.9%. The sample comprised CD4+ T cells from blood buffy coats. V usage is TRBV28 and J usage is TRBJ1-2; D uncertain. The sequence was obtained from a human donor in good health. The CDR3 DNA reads TGTGCCAGCAGTCCCCGAAGTTCCACCGCCTATGGCTACACCTTC. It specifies CASSPRSSTAYGYTF.